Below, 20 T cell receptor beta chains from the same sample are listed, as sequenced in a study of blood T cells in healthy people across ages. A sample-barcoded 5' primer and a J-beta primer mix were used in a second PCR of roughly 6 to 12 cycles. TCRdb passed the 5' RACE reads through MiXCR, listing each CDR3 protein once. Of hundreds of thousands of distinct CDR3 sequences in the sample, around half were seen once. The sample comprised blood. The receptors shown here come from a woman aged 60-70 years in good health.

The CDR3 spells CASSLERQGLLFF. CDR3 DNA sequence: TGTGCCAGCAGCTTAGAAAGACAGGGTTTGCTGTTTTTT. V gene TRBV7-2 combines with J gene TRBJ1-4, with TRBD1 matching over 7 bases. Germline V gene data show CDR1 as SGHTA and CDR2 as FQGNSA. V dropped 1 base and J dropped 14; count of bases not matched to a gene: 7. CDR3 length: 13 residues.

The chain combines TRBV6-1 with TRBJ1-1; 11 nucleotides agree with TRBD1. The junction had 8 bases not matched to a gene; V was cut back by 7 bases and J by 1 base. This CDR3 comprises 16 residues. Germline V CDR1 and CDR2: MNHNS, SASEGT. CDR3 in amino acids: CASKGTGGPTNTEAFF. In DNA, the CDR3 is TGTGCCAGCAAAGGGACAGGGGGTCCCACGAACACTGAAGCTTTCTTT.

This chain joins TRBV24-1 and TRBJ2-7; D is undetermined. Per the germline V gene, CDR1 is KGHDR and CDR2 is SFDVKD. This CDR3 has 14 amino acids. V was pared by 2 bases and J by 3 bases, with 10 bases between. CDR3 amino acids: CATSDSGDGYEQYF. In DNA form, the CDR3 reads TGTGCCACCAGTGATTCCGGAGACGGCTACGAGCAGTACTTC.

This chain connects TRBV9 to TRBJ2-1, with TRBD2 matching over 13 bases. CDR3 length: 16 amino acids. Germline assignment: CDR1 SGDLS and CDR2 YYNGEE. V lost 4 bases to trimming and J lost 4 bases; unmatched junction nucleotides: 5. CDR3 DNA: TGTGCCAGCAGCCCTGTGGGACTAGCGGGGTACAATGAGCAGTTCTTC. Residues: CASSPVGLAGYNEQFF.

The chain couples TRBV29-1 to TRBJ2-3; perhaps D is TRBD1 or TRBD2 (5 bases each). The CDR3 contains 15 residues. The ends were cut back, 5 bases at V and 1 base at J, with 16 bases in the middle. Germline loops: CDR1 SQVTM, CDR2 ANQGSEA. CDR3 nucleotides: TGCAGCGTTCCACCAGGGCACGGGGGCACAGATACGCAGTATTTT. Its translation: CSVPPGHGGTDTQYF.

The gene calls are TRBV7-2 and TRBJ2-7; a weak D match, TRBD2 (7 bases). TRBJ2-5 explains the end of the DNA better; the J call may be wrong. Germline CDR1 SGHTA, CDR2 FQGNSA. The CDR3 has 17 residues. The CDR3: CASSQHQGRGGFETQYF. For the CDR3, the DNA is TGTGCCAGCAGTCAACACCAGGGCAGGGGAGGGTTTGAGACCCAGTACTTC.

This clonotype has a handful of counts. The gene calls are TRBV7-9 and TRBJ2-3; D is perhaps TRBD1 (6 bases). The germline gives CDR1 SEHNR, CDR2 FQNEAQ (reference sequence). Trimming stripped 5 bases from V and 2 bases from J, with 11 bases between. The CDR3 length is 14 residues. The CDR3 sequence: CASSVGQSTDTQYF. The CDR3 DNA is TGTGCCAGCAGCGTAGGACAGTCCACAGATACGCAGTATTTT.

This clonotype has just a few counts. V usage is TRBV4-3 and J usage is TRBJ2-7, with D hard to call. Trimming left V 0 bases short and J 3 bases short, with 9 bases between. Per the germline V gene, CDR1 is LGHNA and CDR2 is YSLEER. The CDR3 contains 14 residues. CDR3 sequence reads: CASSQEVVRYEQYF. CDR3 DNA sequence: TGCGCCAGCAGCCAAGAGGTGGTCCGCTACGAGCAGTACTTC.

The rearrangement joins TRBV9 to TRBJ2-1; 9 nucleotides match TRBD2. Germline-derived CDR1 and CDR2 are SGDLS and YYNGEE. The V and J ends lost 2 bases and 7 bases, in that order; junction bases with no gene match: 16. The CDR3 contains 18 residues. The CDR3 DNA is TGTGCCAGCAGCGTTGTAGGGCTAGCGGGGCCAAGCGGGAATGAGCAGTTCTTC. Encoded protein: CASSVVGLAGPSGNEQFF.

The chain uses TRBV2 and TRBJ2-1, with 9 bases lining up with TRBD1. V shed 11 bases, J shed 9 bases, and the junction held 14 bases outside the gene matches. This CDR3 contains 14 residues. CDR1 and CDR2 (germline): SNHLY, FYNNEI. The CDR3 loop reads CAGQTGTGRSEQFF. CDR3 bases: TGTGCCGGCCAGACCGGGACAGGGAGAAGTGAGCAGTTCTTC.

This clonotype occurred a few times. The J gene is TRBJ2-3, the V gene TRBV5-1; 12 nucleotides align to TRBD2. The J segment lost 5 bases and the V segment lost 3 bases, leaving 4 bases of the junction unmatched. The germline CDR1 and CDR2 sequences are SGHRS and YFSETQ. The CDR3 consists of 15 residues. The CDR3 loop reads CASSSSGRAIDTQYF. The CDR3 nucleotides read TGCGCCAGCAGCTCTAGCGGGAGGGCGATAGATACGCAGTATTTT.

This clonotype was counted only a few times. CDR3 region: CASSRTGVYEGKQYF. CDR3 in DNA: TGTGCCAGCAGCCGCACCGGGGTCTACGAGGGGAAGCAGTACTTC. V usage is TRBV7-2 and J usage is TRBJ2-7; D may be TRBD1 or TRBD2 (5 bases each). CDR3 length: 15 residues. Per germline, CDR1 SGHTA and CDR2 FQGNSA. V was trimmed by 5 bases and J by 8 bases, leaving 22 bases between them. The full variable domain, with the rest looked up from reference TRBV7-2 and TRBJ2-7, is GAGVSQSPSNKVTEKGKDVELRCDPISGHTALYWYRQSLGQGLEFLIYFQGNSAPDKSGLPSDRFSAERTGGSVSTLTIQRTQQEDSAVYLCASSRTGVYEGKQYFGPGTRLTVT.

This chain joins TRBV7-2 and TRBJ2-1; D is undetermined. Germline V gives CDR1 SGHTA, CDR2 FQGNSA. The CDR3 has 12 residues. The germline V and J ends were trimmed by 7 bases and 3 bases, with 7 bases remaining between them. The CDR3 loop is CASTLGYNEQFF. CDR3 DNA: TGTGCCAGCACCTTGGGCTACAATGAGCAGTTCTTC. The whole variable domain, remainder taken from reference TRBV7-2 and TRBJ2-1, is GAGVSQSPSNKVTEKGKDVELRCDPISGHTALYWYRQSLGQGLEFLIYFQGNSAPDKSGLPSDRFSAERTGGSVSTLTIQRTQQEDSAVYLCASTLGYNEQFFGPGTRLTVL.

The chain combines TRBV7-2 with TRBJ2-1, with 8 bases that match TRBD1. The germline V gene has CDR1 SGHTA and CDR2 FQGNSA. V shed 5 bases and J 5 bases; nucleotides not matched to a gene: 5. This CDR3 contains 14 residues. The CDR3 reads CASSPGQADNEQFF. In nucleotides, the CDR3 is TGTGCCAGCAGCCCGGGACAGGCAGACAATGAGCAGTTCTTC.

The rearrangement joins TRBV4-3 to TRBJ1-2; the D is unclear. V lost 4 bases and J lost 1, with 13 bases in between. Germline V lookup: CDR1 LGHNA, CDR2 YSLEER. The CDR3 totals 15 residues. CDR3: CASSRTEINNYGYTF. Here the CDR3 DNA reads TGCGCCAGCAGCCGAACAGAAATAAATAACTATGGCTACACCTTC.

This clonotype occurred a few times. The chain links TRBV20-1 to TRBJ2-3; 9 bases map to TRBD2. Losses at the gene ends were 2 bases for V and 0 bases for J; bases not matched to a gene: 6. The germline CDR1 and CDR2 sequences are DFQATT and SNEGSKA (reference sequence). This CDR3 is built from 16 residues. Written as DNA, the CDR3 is TGCAGTGCTAGACCCGGGACTAGCTCTAGCACAGATACGCAGTATTTT. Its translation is CSARPGTSSSTDTQYF.

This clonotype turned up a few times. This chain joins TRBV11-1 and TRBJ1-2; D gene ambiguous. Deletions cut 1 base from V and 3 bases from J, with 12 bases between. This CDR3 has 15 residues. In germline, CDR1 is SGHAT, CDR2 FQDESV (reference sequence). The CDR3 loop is CASSLGHSRDYGYTF. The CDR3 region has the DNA TGTGCCAGCAGCTTAGGACATTCGCGCGACTATGGCTACACCTTC.

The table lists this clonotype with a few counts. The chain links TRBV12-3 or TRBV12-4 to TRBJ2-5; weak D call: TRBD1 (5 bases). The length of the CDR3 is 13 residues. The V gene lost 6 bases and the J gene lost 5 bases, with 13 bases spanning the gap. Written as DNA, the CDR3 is TGTGCCAGCAGGTCGACAGTGAAGGAGACCCAGTACTTC. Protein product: CASRSTVKETQYF.

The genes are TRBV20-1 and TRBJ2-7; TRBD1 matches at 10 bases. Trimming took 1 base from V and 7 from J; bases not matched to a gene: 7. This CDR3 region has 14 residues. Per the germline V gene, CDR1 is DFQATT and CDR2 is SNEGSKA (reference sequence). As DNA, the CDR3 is TGCAGTGCTAGAGTTGAGACAGGGGGCCGTGAGCAGTACTTC. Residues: CSARVETGGREQYF.

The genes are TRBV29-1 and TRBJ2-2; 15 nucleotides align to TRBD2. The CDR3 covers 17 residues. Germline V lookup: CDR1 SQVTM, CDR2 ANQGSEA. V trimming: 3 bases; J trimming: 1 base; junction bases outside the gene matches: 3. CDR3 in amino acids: CSVEGLAGGRNTGELFF. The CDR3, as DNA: TGCAGCGTTGAGGGACTAGCGGGAGGAAGGAACACCGGGGAGCTGTTTTTT.